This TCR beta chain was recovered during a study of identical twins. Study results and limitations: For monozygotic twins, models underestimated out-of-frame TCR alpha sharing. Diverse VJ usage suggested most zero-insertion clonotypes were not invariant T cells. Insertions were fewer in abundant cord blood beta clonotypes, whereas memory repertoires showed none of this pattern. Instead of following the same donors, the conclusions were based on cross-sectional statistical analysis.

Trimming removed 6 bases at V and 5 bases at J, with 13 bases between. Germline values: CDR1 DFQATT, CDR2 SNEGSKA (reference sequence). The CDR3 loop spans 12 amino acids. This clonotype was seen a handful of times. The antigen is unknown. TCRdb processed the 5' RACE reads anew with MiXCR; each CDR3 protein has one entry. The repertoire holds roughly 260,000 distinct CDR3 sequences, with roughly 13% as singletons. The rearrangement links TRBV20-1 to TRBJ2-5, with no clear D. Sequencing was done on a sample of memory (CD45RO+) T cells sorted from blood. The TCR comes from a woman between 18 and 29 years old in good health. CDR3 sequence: CSAAGKGETQYF. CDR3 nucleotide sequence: TGCAGTGCCGCCGGAAAGGGTGAGACCCAGTACTTC.